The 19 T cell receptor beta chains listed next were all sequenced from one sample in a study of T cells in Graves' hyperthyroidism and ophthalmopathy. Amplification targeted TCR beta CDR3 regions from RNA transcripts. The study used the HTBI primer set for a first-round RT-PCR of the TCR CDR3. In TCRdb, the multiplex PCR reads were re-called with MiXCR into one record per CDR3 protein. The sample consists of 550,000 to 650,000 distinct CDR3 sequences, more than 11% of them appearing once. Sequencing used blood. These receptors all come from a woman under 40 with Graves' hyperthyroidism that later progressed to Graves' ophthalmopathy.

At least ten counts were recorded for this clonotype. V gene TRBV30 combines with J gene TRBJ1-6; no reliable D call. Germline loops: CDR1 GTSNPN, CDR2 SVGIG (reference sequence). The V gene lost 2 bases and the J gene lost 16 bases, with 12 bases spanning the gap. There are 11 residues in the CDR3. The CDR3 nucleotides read TGTGCCTGGAGTCAGAGTCTTAGTCTCCACTTT. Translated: CAWSQSLSLHF.

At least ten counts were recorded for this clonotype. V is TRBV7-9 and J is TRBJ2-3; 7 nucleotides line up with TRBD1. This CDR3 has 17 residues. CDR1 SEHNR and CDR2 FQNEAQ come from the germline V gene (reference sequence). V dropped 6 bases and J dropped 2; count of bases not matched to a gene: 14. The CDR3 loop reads CASRWLDRAPSTDTQYF. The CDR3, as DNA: TGTGCCAGCAGATGGCTTGACAGGGCCCCTTCCACAGATACGCAGTATTTT.

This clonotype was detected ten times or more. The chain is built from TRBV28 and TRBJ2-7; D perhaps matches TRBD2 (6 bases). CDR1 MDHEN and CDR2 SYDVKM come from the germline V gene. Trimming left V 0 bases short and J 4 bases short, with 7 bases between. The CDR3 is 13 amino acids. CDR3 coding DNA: TGTGCCAGCAGTTTATGGGCGGGATACGAGCAGTACTTC. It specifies CASSLWAGYEQYF.

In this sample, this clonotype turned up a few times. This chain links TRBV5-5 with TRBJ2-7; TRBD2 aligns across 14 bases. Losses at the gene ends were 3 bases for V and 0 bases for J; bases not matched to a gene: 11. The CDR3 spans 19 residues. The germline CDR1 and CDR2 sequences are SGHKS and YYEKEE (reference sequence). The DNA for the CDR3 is TGTGCCAGCAGCTCAGGACTAGCGGGAGGCTTAACCACCTCCTACGAGCAGTACTTC. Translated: CASSSGLAGGLTTSYEQYF.

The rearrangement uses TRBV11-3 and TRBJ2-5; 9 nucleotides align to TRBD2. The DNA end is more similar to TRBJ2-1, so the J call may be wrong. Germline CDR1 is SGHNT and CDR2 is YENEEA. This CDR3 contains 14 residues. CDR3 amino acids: CASSVTSGRETQFF. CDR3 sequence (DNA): TGTGCCAGCAGCGTGACTAGCGGTCGGGAGACCCAGTTCTTC.

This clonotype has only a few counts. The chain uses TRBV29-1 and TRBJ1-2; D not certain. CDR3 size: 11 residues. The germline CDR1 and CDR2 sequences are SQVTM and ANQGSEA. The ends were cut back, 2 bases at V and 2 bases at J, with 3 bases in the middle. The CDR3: CSVEQNYGYTF. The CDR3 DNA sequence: TGCAGCGTTGAACAGAACTATGGCTACACCTTC.

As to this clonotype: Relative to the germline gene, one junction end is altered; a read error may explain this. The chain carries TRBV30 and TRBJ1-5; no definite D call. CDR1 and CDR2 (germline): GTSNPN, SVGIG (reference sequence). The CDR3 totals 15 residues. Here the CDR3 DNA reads TGTGCCTGGAGTATAGGGCAGACCGGTAATCAGCCCCAGCGTTTT. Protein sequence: CAWSIGQTGNQPQRF.

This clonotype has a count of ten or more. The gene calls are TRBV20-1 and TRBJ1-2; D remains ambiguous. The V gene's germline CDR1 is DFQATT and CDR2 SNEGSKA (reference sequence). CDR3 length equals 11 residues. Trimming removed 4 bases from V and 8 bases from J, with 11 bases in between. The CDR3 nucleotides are TGCAGTGCTACCCCCACGGGGGGCTACACCTTC. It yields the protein CSATPTGGYTF.

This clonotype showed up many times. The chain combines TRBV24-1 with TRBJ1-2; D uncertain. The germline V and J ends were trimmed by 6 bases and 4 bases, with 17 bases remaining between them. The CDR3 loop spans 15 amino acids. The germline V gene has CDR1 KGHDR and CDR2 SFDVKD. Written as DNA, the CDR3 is TGTGCCACCAGTAGCTCGAGGGCAGGCTTCTATGGCTACACCTTC. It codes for CATSSSRAGFYGYTF.

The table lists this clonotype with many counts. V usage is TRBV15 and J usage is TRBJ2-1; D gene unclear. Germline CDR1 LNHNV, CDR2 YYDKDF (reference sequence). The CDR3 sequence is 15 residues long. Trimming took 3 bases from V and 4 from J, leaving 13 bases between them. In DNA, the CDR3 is TGTGCCACCAGCAGGGCCAGGACGCTATACAATGAGCAGTTCTTC. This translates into CATSRARTLYNEQFF.

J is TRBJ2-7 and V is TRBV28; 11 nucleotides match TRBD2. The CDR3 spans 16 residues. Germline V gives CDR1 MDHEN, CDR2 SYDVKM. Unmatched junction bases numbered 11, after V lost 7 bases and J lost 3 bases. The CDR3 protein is CASTGGLAGGDYEQYF. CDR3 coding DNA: TGTGCCAGCACGGGGGGGTTAGCGGGAGGGGACTACGAGCAGTACTTC.

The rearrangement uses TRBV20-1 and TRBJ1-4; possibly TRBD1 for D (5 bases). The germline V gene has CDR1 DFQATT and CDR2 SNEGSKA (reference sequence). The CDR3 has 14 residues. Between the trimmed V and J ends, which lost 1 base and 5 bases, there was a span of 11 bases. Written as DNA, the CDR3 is TGCAGTGCTAGAGTTGGGGGGAAAAATGAAAAACTGTTTTTT. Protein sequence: CSARVGGKNEKLFF.

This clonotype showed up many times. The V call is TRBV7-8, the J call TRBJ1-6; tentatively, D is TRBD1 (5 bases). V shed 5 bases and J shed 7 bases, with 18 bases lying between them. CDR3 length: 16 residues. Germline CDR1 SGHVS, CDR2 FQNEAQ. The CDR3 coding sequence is TGTGCCAGCAGCCTGCTGCAGGGACGCTACAATTCACCCCTCCACTTT. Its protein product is CASSLLQGRYNSPLHF.

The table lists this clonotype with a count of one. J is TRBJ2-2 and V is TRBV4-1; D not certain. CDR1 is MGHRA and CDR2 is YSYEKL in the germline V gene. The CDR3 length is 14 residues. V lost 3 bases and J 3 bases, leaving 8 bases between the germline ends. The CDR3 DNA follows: TGCGCCAGCAGCCAGGCATCCCACACCGGGGAGCTGTTTTTT. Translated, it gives CASSQASHTGELFF.

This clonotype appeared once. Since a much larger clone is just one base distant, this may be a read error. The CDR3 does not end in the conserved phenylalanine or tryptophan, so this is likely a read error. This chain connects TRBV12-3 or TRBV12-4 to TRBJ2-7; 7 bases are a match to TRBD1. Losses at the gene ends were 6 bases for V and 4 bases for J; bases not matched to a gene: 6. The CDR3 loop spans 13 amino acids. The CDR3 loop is CASRQGRSYEQYL. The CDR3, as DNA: TGTGCCAGCAGACAGGGGCGGAGTTACGAGCAGTACCTC.

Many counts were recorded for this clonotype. CDR3 region: CSAPIWGAMAEAFF. CDR3 DNA sequence: TGCAGTGCCCCCATATGGGGGGCGATGGCTGAAGCTTTCTTT. The V gene is TRBV20-1, the J gene TRBJ1-1; TRBD1 might be the D (6 bases). The CDR3 runs to 14 residues. Germline V lookup: CDR1 DFQATT, CDR2 SNEGSKA (reference sequence). Between the trimmed V and J ends, which lost 6 bases and 6 bases, there was a span of 20 bases.

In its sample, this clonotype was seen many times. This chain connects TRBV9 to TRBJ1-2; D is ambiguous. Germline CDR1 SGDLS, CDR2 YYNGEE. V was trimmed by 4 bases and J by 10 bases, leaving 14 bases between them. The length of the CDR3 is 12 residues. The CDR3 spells CASSTRSLDYTF. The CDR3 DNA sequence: TGTGCCAGCAGCACCCGGTCTTTGGACTACACCTTC. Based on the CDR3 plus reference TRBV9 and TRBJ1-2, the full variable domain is DSGVTQTPKHLITATGQRVTLRCSPRSGDLSVYWYQQSLDQGLQFLIQYYNGEERAKGNILERFSAQQFPDLHSELNLSSLELGDSALYFCASSTRSLDYTFGSGTRLTVV.

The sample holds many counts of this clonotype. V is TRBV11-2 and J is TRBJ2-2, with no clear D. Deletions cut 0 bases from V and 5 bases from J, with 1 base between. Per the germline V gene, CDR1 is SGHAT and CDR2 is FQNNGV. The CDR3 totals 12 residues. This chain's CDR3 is CASSLDTGELFF. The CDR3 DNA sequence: TGTGCCAGCAGCTTAGATACCGGGGAGCTGTTTTTT.

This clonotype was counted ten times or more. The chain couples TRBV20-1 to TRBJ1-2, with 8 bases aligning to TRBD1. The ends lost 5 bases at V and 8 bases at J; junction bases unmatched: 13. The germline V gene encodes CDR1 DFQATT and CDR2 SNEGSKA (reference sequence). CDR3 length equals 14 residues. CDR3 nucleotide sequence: TGCAGTGCTGCCCCTTCGTCGACAGGGGTGGGCTACACCTTC. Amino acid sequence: CSAAPSSTGVGYTF.